The following is a T cell receptor (beta chain) sequence with its context. The sample is drawn from a study of blood T cell repertoires in COVID-19. Study context: T cells, B-cell-depleted T cells, or PBMCs supplied cDNA or gDNA.

Recruited during active infection, patients (from Seattle) were subsequently followed longitudinally. Authors' analysis steps: From reference gene primer amplification, estimates of nucleated cell counts were derived. Produced via immunoSEQ multiplex PCR; TCRdb's table is partial and in-frame only. V and J calls and clone size are given by that table; D and trimming were obtained from the DNA. The sample includes a few hundred thousand clones, 87% seen only once; the top ten take around 9.3%. This CDR3 has 12 amino acids. Germline CDR1 is SNHLY and CDR2 is FYNNEI. V lost 6 bases, J lost 0 bases, and 6 bases lay in between.

The sequence was obtained from a woman aged 30 to 39 with COVID-19, enrolled during active disease. The chain is built from TRBV2 and TRBJ2-7, with D unresolved. Sequencing used peripheral blood. The CDR3 loop is CASRTDSYEQYF. The CDR3 DNA reads TGTGCCAGCAGGACTGACTCCTACGAGCAGTACTTC.